The 9 T cell receptor beta chains listed next were all sequenced from one sample in a study of T cell changes during pregnancy in multiple sclerosis. Sequencing was performed with immunoSEQ multiplex PCR; in TCRdb, only in-frame clones are kept and a portion is missing. The sample carries over 55,000 clones, roughly 89% recorded once. Sequencing was carried out using peripheral blood from another person, used as feeder cells. These receptors originate from a human donor whose cells served as feeder cells for cultures in a pregnancy study.

The chain combines TRBV4-2 with TRBJ2-3, with 11 bases matching TRBD2. The CDR3 has 16 amino acids. Germline loops: CDR1 LGHNA, CDR2 YNFKEQ. V shed 4 bases, J shed 2 bases, and the junction held 5 bases outside the gene matches. The CDR3 DNA sequence: TGTGCCAGCAGCCCTCTACTAGCGGGGGTCACAGATACGCAGTATTTT. Translation gives CASSPLLAGVTDTQYF.

The chain recombines TRBV6-5 with TRBJ2-2; TRBD1 matches at 7 bases. Per germline, CDR1 MNHEY and CDR2 SVGAGI. The CDR3 runs 16 residues. Trimming cost V 4 bases and J 6 bases; bases outside gene matches: 11. The CDR3 DNA sequence: TGTGCCAGCAGTTCCTCCTGGAGTAGGGGGCCCGGGGAGCTGTTTTTT. It is translated as CASSSSWSRGPGELFF.

This chain connects TRBV19 to TRBJ1-1; possibly TRBD1 for D (5 bases). Germline V gives CDR1 LNHDA, CDR2 SQIVND (reference sequence). V gave up 8 bases and J gave up 3 bases, with 13 bases separating them. This CDR3 contains 13 residues. The CDR3 loop reads CASGTQRDTEAFF. The CDR3 DNA reads as TGTGCCAGTGGGACCCAGCGAGACACTGAAGCTTTCTTT.

The chain links TRBV28 to TRBJ2-4; D gene ambiguous. CDR3 length: 14 residues. V was cut by 8 bases and J by 0 bases, with 11 bases left in between. CDR1 and CDR2 from the germline V gene are MDHEN and SYDVKM. CDR3 sequence: CASLTPGAKNIQYF. In DNA, the CDR3 is TGTGCCAGCCTTACTCCGGGAGCCAAAAACATTCAGTACTTC.

The chain joins TRBV19 to TRBJ2-1; a possible D gene is TRBD2 (5 bases). Germline V gene sequence: CDR1 LNHDA, CDR2 SQIVND (reference sequence). Trimming took off 2 bases at V and 1 base at J, with 9 bases between the two ends. CDR3 size: 15 residues. The CDR3 DNA reads as TGTGCCAGTAGTATACGGAGCGGATCCTACAATGAGCAGTTCTTC. Translation gives CASSIRSGSYNEQFF. Supplemented by reference TRBV19 and TRBJ2-1, the full variable domain reads DGGITQSPKYLFRKEGQNVTLSCEQNLNHDAMYWYRQDPGQGLRLIYYSQIVNDFQKGDIAEGYSVSREKKESFPLTVTSAQKNPTAFYLCASSIRSGSYNEQFFGPGTRLTVL.

The genes are TRBV4-1 and TRBJ2-2; 9 bases are a match to TRBD2. CDR1 is MGHRA and CDR2 is YSYEKL in the germline V gene. The J segment lost 4 bases and the V segment lost 1 base, leaving 7 bases of the junction unmatched. The CDR3 extends over 17 amino acids. DNA of the CDR3: TGCGCCAGCAGCCAAGGCGGGAGGGCTCCGGGCACCGGGGAGCTGTTTTTT. It encodes CASSQGGRAPGTGELFF.

The V call is TRBV28, the J call TRBJ2-3; 7 nucleotides align to TRBD2. The CDR3 runs 15 residues. Germline lookup yields CDR1 MDHEN and CDR2 SYDVKM. Losses at the gene ends were 8 bases for V and 1 base for J; bases not matched to a gene: 9. CDR3 nucleotides: TGTGCCAGCTCCCCGGGGGGAGGAGGCACAGATACGCAGTATTTT. It specifies CASSPGGGGTDTQYF.

This chain connects TRBV4-3 to TRBJ2-2, with unresolved D. Trimming took off 8 bases at V and 0 bases at J, with 10 bases between the two ends. Germline assignment: CDR1 LGHNA and CDR2 YSLEER. The CDR3 runs 14 residues. CDR3 DNA sequence: TGCGCCAGCTCATCGAGAGCGAACACCGGGGAGCTGTTTTTT. It yields the protein CASSSRANTGELFF.

The chain recombines TRBV6-5 with TRBJ1-1; 11 bases align to TRBD1. The V gene's germline CDR1 is MNHEY and CDR2 SVGAGI. V lost 4 bases, J lost 1 base, and 5 bases stayed unmatched. The length of the CDR3 is 16 residues. This chain's CDR3 is CASSSTGTGGNTEAFF. The CDR3 DNA sequence: TGTGCCAGCAGTTCTACCGGGACAGGGGGGAACACTGAAGCTTTCTTT.